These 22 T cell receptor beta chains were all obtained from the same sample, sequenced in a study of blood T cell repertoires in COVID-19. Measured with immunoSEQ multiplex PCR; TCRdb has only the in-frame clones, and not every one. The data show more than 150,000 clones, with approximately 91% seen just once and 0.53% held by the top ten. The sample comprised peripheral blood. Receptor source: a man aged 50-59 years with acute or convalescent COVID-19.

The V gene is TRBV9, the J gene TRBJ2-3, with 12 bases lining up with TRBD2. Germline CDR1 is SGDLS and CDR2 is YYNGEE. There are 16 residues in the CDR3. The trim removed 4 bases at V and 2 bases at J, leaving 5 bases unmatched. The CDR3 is CASSNGLAGTTDTQYF. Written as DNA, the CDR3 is TGTGCCAGCAGCAACGGACTAGCGGGAACCACAGATACGCAGTATTTT.

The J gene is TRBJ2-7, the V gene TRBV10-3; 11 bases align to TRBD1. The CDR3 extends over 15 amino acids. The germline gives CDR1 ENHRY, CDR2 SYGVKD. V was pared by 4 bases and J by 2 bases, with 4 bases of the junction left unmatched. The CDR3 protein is CAISAAGQGAYEQYF. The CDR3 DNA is TGTGCCATCAGTGCCGCGGGACAGGGGGCCTACGAGCAGTACTTC.

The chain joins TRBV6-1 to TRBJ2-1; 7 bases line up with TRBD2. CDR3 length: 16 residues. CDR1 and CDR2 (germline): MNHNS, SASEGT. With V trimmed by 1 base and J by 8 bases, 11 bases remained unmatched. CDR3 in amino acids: CASSEGWLASGDEQFF. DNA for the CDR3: TGTGCCAGCAGTGAAGGTTGGCTAGCGAGCGGGGATGAGCAGTTCTTC.

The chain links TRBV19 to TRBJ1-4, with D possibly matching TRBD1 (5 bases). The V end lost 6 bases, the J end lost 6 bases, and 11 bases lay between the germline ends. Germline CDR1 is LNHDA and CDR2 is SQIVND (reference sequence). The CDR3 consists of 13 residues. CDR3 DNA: TGTGCCAGTAGGCCCACAGGAGATGAAAAACTGTTTTTT. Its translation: CASRPTGDEKLFF. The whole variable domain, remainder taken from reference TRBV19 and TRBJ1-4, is DGGITQSPKYLFRKEGQNVTLSCEQNLNHDAMYWYRQDPGQGLRLIYYSQIVNDFQKGDIAEGYSVSREKKESFPLTVTSAQKNPTAFYLCASRPTGDEKLFFGSGTQLSVL.

This chain's CDR3 is CASSLELPSYNEQFF. The CDR3, as DNA: TGCGCCAGCAGCTTGGAACTTCCCTCCTACAATGAGCAGTTCTTC. This chain connects TRBV5-1 to TRBJ2-1; D gene uncertain. This CDR3 spans 15 amino acids. The germline V and J ends were trimmed by 0 bases and 0 bases, with 7 bases remaining between them. Per germline, CDR1 SGHRS and CDR2 YFSETQ.

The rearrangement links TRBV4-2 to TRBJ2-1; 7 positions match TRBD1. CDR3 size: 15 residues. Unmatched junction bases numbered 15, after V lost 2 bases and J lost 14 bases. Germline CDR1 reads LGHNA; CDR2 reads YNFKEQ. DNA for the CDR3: TGTGCCAGCAGCCAAACCTCACTTAGGGACAGCCAGGAGTTCTTC. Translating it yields CASSQTSLRDSQEFF.

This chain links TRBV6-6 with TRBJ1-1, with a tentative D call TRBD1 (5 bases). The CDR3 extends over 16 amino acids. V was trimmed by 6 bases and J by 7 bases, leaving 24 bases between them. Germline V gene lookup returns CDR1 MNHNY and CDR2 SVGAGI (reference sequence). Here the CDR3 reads CASRLTSRDLGVEAFF. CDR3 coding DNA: TGTGCCAGCAGACTCACTTCCAGGGATTTGGGTGTTGAAGCTTTCTTT.

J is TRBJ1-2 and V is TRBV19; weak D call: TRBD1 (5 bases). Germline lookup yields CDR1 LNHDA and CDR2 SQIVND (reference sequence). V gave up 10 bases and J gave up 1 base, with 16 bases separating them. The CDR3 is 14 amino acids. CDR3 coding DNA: TGTGCCACCTCAGAGGCAGGGCTTAACTATGGCTACACCTTC. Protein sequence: CATSEAGLNYGYTF.

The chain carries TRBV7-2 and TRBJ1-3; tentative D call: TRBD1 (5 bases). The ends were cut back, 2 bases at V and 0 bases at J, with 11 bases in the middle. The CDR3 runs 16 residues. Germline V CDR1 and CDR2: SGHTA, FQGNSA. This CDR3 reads CASSLMQGSSGNTIYF. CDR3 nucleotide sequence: TGTGCCAGCAGCTTAATGCAGGGCAGCTCTGGAAACACCATATATTTT.

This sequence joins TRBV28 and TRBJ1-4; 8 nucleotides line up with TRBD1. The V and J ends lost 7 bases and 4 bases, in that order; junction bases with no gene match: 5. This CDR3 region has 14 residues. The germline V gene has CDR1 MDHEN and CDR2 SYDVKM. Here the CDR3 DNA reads TGTGCCAGCACCCCAGGGGGCAATAATGAAAAACTGTTTTTT. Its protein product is CASTPGGNNEKLFF.

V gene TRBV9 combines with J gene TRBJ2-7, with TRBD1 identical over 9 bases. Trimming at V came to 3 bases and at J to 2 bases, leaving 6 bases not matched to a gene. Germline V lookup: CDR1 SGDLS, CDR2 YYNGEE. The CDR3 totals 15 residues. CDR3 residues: CASSETGGSPYEQYF. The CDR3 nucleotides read TGTGCCAGCAGCGAGACAGGGGGTTCTCCCTACGAGCAGTACTTC.

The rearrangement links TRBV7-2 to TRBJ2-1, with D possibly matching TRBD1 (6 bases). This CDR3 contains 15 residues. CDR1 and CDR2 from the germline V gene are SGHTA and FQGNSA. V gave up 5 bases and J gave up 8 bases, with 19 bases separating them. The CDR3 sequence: CASSPGRGMGYEQFF. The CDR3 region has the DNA TGTGCCAGCAGCCCGGGTAGGGGGATGGGCTATGAGCAGTTCTTC.

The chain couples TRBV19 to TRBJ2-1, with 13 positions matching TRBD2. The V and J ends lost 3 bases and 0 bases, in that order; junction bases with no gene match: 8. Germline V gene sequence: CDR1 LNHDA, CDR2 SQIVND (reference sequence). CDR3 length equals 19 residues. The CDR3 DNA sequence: TGTGCCAGTAGTATTTCGGGACTAGCGGGGCTGAGCTCCTACAATGAGCAGTTCTTC. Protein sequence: CASSISGLAGLSSYNEQFF.

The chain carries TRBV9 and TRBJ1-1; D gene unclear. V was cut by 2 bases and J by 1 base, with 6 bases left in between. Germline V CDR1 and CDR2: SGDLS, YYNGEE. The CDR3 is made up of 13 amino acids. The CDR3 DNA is TGTGCCAGCAGCGTCTCTTGGAACACTGAAGCTTTCTTT. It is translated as CASSVSWNTEAFF.

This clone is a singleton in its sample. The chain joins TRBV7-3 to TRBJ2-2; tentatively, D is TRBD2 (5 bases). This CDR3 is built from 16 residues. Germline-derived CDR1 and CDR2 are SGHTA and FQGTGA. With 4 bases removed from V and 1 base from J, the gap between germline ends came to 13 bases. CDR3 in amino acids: CASSSHPEGNTGELFF. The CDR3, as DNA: TGTGCCAGCAGCTCTCATCCTGAGGGGAACACCGGGGAGCTGTTTTTT. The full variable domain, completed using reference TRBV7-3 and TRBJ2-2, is GAGVSQTPSNKVTEKGKYVELRCDPISGHTALYWYRQSLGQGPEFLIYFQGTGAADDSGLPNDRFFAVRPEGSVSTLKIQRTERGDSAVYLCASSSHPEGNTGELFFGEGSRLTVL.

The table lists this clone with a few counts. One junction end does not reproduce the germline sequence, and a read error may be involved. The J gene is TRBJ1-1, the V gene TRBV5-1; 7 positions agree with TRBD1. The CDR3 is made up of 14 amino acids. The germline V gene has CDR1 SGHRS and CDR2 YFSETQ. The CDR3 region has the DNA TGCGCCAGCAGCGATCAGTCGACAGGGTGGGAAGCCTTCTTT. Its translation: CASSDQSTGWEAFF.

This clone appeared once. The CDR3 protein is CASSSQGGQPQHF. In DNA form, the CDR3 reads TGTGCCAGCAGTTCCCAGGGGGGTCAGCCCCAGCATTTT. This rearrangement joins TRBV6-4 to TRBJ1-5; TRBD1 aligns across 7 bases. The CDR3 totals 13 residues. V trimming: 5 bases; J trimming: 6 bases; junction bases outside the gene matches: 4. Per germline, CDR1 MRHNA and CDR2 SNTAGT.

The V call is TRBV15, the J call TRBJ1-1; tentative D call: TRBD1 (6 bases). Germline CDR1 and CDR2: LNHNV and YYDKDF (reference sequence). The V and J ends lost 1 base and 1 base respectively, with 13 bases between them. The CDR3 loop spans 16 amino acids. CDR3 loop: CATSRATTRGNTEAFF. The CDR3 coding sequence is TGTGCCACCAGCAGAGCCACGACCAGGGGGAACACTGAAGCTTTCTTT.

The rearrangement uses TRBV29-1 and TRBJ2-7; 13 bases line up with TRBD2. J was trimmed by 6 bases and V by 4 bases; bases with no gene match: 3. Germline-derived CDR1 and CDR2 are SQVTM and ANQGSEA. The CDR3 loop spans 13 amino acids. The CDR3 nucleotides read TGCAGCGTTGGAGGACTAGCGGGAGTCGAGCAGTACTTC. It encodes CSVGGLAGVEQYF.

The DNA for the CDR3 is TGTGCCAGCTCACTCGGATGGGGCGGAACCACAGATACGCAGTATTTT. It yields the protein CASSLGWGGTTDTQYF. The chain carries TRBV18 and TRBJ2-3, with D perhaps matching TRBD1 (5 bases). V lost 4 bases and J 2 bases, leaving 16 bases between the germline ends. This CDR3 comprises 16 residues. Germline V gene lookup returns CDR1 KGHSH and CDR2 LQKENI.

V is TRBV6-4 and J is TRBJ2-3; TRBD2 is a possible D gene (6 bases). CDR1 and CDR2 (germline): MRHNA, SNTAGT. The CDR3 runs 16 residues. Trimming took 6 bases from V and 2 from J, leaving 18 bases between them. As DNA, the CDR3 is TGTGCCAGCAGGTTACCTTCGGGGACTCTCACAGATACGCAGTATTTT. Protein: CASRLPSGTLTDTQYF.

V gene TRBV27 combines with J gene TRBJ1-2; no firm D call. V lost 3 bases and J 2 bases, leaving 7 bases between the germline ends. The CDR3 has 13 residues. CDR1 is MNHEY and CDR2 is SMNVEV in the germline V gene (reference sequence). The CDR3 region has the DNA TGTGCCAGCAGTTTGTCATTGAACTATGGCTACACCTTC. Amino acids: CASSLSLNYGYTF.